This T cell receptor beta chain is drawn from a study of CD8 T cells in Susac syndrome. Overall study results and limits: The number of individuals included in the study's TCR sequencing and HLA analysis was acknowledged as relatively small.

The V gene lost 6 bases and the J gene lost 1 base, with 12 bases spanning the gap. The CDR3 is 15 amino acids. An input of roughly 0.5 to 1 ug of RNA was subjected to reverse transcription using random hexamers. Amplification of TCR beta CDR3 spanned 54 Vbeta and 13 Jbeta via immunoSEQ multiplex PCR. TCRdb processed the immunoSEQ multiplex PCR reads anew with MiXCR; each CDR3 protein has one entry. The sample yields about 180,000 distinct CDR3 sequences, roughly 92% seen once. A word on this clonotype: Its matching antigen is unknown.

TCR beta from blood CD8+ and CD4+ T cells was sequenced. Purification of the CD8+ and CD4+ T cells relied on negative isolation, and TEMRA cells underwent FACS enrichment. The sequencing sample was made of CD4+ T cells from PBMCs. This rearrangement joins TRBV12-3 or TRBV12-4 to TRBJ2-2, with D perhaps being TRBD1 or TRBD2 (5 bases each). The TCR sequence derives from a human donor with multiple sclerosis. CDR3 nucleotides: TGTGCCAGCAGGGGACCGGGGCAGAACACCGGGGAGCTGTTTTTT. This gives the protein CASRGPGQNTGELFF.